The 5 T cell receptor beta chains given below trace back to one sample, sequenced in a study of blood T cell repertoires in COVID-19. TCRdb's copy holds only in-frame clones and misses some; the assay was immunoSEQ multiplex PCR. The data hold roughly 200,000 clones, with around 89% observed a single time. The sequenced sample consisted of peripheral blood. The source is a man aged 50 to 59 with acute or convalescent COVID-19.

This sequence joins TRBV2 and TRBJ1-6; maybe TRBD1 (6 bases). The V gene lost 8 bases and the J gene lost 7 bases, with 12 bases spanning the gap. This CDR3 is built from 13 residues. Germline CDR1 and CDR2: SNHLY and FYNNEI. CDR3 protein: CASDRDTNSPLHF. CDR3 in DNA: TGTGCCAGCGACCGGGACACCAATTCACCCCTCCACTTT.

The CDR3 bases are TGTGCCAGCAGTTATAAGCGGGGTCGTACAGATACGCAGTATTTT. As protein: CASSYKRGRTDTQYF. This chain uses TRBV28 with TRBJ2-3, with 7 bases aligning to TRBD2. The trim removed 4 bases at V and 3 bases at J, leaving 7 bases unmatched. The CDR3 is made up of 15 amino acids. CDR1 is MDHEN and CDR2 is SYDVKM in the germline V gene.

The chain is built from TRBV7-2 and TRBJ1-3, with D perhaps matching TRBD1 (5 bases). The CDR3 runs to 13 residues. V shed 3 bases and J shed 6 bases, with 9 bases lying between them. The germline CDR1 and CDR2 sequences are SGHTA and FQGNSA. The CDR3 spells CASSLGLENTIYF. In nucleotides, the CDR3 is TGTGCCAGCAGCTTGGGACTAGAAAACACCATATATTTT. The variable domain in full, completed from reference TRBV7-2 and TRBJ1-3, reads GAGVSQSPSNKVTEKGKDVELRCDPISGHTALYWYRQSLGQGLEFLIYFQGNSAPDKSGLPSDRFSAERTGGSVSTLTIQRTQQEDSAVYLCASSLGLENTIYFGEGSWLTVV.

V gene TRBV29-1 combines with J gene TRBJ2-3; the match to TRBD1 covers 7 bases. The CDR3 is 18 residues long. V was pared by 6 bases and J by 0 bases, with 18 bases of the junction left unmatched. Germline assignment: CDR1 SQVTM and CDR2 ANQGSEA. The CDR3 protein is CSVQPQWGQQFSTDTQYF. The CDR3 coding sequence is TGCAGCGTCCAACCCCAATGGGGACAGCAGTTTAGCACAGATACGCAGTATTTT.

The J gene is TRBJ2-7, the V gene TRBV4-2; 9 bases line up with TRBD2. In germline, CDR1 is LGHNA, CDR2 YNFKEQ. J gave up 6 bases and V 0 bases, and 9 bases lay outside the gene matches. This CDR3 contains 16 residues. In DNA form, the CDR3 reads TGTGCCAGCAGCCAAGAAACGGGGCTAGCGGGAATCGAGCAGTACTTC. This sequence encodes CASSQETGLAGIEQYF.